The 31 T cell receptor beta chains below come from one sample, sequenced in a study of blood T cell repertoires in COVID-19. Assay: immunoSEQ multiplex PCR; the TCRdb copy retains only in-frame clones and omits some. The sample holds about 290,000 clones, 75% to 90% seen once. The sequencing sample was made of PBMCs or T cells enriched from blood (not recorded which). Receptor source: a woman between 35 and 50 years old who had recovered from COVID-19.

The V and J genes are TRBV24-1 and TRBJ1-2; 9 bases map to TRBD1. Looked up from germline, CDR1 is KGHDR and CDR2 is SFDVKD. Trimming removed 5 bases from V and 5 bases from J; junction bases left unmatched: 5. CDR3 length: 14 amino acids. The CDR3 bases are TGTGCCACCAGTGGGACAGGGGTAGGGTATGGCTACACCTTC. Protein product: CATSGTGVGYGYTF.

The chain recombines TRBV5-1 with TRBJ2-7, with 7 nucleotides matching TRBD2. CDR3 size: 15 residues. V lost 2 bases and J lost 3; bases outside the gene matches: 8. In germline, CDR1 is SGHRS, CDR2 YFSETQ. The CDR3 DNA sequence: TGCGCCAGCAGCTTTGGCACTAGCGATTACTACGAGCAGTACTTC. It encodes CASSFGTSDYYEQYF.

In regard to this clone: The sample has other DNA sequences that encode this CDR3 too. The J gene is TRBJ1-1, the V gene TRBV11-2, with 7 nucleotides matching TRBD1. Per the germline V gene, CDR1 is SGHAT and CDR2 is FQNNGV. This CDR3 has 14 residues. V trimming: 5 bases; J trimming: 4 bases; junction bases outside the gene matches: 7. The CDR3 sequence is CASSLLQGSTEAFF. CDR3 bases: TGTGCCAGCAGCCTTTTACAGGGGAGCACTGAAGCTTTCTTT.

The chain carries TRBV2 and TRBJ1-4; D is possibly TRBD1 (5 bases). Germline loops: CDR1 SNHLY, CDR2 FYNNEI. The CDR3 length is 17 residues. Deletions cut 1 base from V and 2 bases from J, with 14 bases between. The CDR3 sequence is CASSEGQGRATNEKLFF. The CDR3 bases are TGTGCCAGCAGTGAAGGGCAGGGAAGGGCGACTAATGAAAAACTGTTTTTT.

V is TRBV6-5 and J is TRBJ1-3; tentative D call: TRBD1 (5 bases). Germline values: CDR1 MNHEY, CDR2 SVGAGI. The length of the CDR3 is 16 residues. The V gene lost 2 bases and the J gene lost 2 bases, with 13 bases spanning the gap. CDR3 in amino acids: CASSYNTGTAGNTIYF. CDR3 DNA sequence: TGTGCCAGCAGTTACAATACCGGGACTGCTGGAAACACCATATATTTT.

V and J are TRBV7-6 and TRBJ2-1; 8 bases are shared with TRBD2. Germline CDR1 reads SGHVS; CDR2 reads FNYEAQ. Trimming removed 5 bases from V and 5 bases from J; junction bases left unmatched: 14. The length of the CDR3 is 17 residues. CDR3 region: CASSAIIPSGGNNEQFF. DNA of the CDR3: TGTGCCAGCAGCGCTATCATCCCCAGCGGGGGTAACAATGAGCAGTTCTTC.

CDR3 amino acids: CSVELTSGSYEQYF. CDR3 in DNA: TGCAGCGTTGAATTAACTAGCGGGAGCTACGAGCAGTACTTC. V usage is TRBV29-1 and J usage is TRBJ2-7; 11 nucleotides align to TRBD2. Trimming at V came to 2 bases and at J to 3 bases, leaving 3 bases not matched to a gene. CDR3 length: 14 residues. Germline V lookup: CDR1 SQVTM, CDR2 ANQGSEA.

The DNA for the CDR3 is TGTGCCAGCAGTGGGTGGACAGGGAACTATGGCTACACCTTC. It translates to CASSGWTGNYGYTF. This rearrangement joins TRBV6-2 or TRBV6-3 to TRBJ1-2, with TRBD1 identical over 8 bases. The CDR3 is made up of 14 amino acids. Trimming removed 5 bases from V and 2 bases from J; junction bases left unmatched: 4. Germline lookup yields CDR1 MNHEY and CDR2 SVGEGT.

The V gene is TRBV19, the J gene TRBJ2-7, with 7 positions matching TRBD1. Germline V lookup: CDR1 LNHDA, CDR2 SQIVND (reference sequence). This CDR3 is 15 amino acids long. The V and J ends lost 4 bases and 3 bases, in that order; junction bases with no gene match: 9. CDR3 in DNA: TGTGCCAGTAGTACCGGGACAGCACAATACTACGAGCAGTACTTC. Its protein is CASSTGTAQYYEQYF.

The chain links TRBV19 to TRBJ2-1; the match to TRBD2 covers 9 bases. V trimming: 5 bases; J trimming: 4 bases; junction bases outside the gene matches: 3. The CDR3 sequence is 14 residues long. Germline V lookup: CDR1 LNHDA, CDR2 SQIVND (reference sequence). CDR3 sequence reads: CASSRRGGYNEQFF. CDR3 coding DNA: TGTGCCAGTAGTCGGCGGGGGGGTTACAATGAGCAGTTCTTC.

The chain is built from TRBV4-1 and TRBJ1-4, with no clear D. Germline V gene sequence: CDR1 MGHRA, CDR2 YSYEKL. The CDR3 contains 16 residues. V dropped 3 bases and J dropped 4 bases, with 15 bases sitting between them. CDR3 sequence reads: CASSQPGGPINEKLFF. For the CDR3, the DNA is TGCGCCAGCAGCCAGCCCGGCGGGCCTATTAATGAAAAACTGTTTTTT.

This clone came up once. The chain combines TRBV5-1 with TRBJ1-2, with D possibly being TRBD1 (6 bases). Trimming removed 2 bases from V and 7 bases from J, with 12 bases in between. The CDR3 is 13 residues long. The germline CDR1 and CDR2 sequences are SGHRS and YFSETQ. This chain's CDR3 is CASSFWQGIGYTF. The CDR3 DNA follows: TGCGCCAGCAGCTTCTGGCAGGGGATTGGCTACACCTTC.

The chain links TRBV7-3 to TRBJ2-2, with D possibly being TRBD1 (5 bases). Germline values: CDR1 SGHTA, CDR2 FQGTGA. The CDR3 spans 13 residues. Trimming pared 4 bases from V and 5 bases from J, leaving 8 bases between. The CDR3 loop is CASSWTPTGELFF. DNA for the CDR3: TGTGCCAGCAGCTGGACACCGACCGGGGAGCTGTTTTTT.

The chain links TRBV5-4 to TRBJ1-2; D perhaps matches TRBD1 (5 bases). V lost 6 bases to trimming and J lost 4 bases, with 22 bases between them. The CDR3 has 16 residues. CDR1 SGHNT and CDR2 YYREEE come from the germline V gene (reference sequence). The CDR3 loop is CASTLAKAGRIYGYTF. In DNA, the CDR3 is TGTGCCAGCACCCTCGCCAAGGCAGGGCGGATCTATGGCTACACCTTC.

This chain links TRBV10-1 with TRBJ2-1; TRBD2 might be the D (6 bases). CDR3 length equals 13 residues. The germline V gene has CDR1 WNHNN and CDR2 SYGVQD (reference sequence). The V end was cut by 4 bases, the J end by 8 bases, with 12 bases between. As DNA, the CDR3 is TGCGCCAGCAGTGCGGGGGTGGCGTATGAGCAGTTCTTC. This codes for CASSAGVAYEQFF.

J is TRBJ2-1 and V is TRBV9; weak D call: TRBD1 (7 bases). Germline V gene lookup returns CDR1 SGDLS and CDR2 YYNGEE. Between the trimmed V and J ends, which lost 0 bases and 7 bases, there was a span of 14 bases. The CDR3 is 15 residues long. CDR3 bases: TGTGCCAGCAGCGTAGAAGGACAGGAGGGGAATGAGCAGTTCTTC. Its protein is CASSVEGQEGNEQFF.

This chain connects TRBV27 to TRBJ1-2; D is unclear. CDR1 is MNHEY, CDR2 SMNVEV, per germline (reference sequence). Trimming cost V 4 bases and J 4 bases, with 10 bases left between them. The CDR3 has 13 residues. The CDR3 sequence: CASSSYSLYGYTF. CDR3 nucleotide sequence: TGTGCCAGCAGTTCATACTCCCTCTATGGCTACACCTTC.

This chain links TRBV7-2 with TRBJ1-2; TRBD1 matches at 7 bases. Looked up from germline, CDR1 is SGHTA and CDR2 is FQGNSA. V shed 5 bases and J 4 bases; nucleotides not matched to a gene: 10. The CDR3 spans 15 residues. CDR3 nucleotide sequence: TGTGCCAGCAGCCTAGACAGGGCAGACGGCTATGGCTACACCTTC. This gives the protein CASSLDRADGYGYTF.

The chain employs TRBV4-3 and TRBJ1-2; 7 bases map to TRBD1. Germline-derived CDR1 and CDR2 are LGHNA and YSLEER. J was trimmed by 6 bases and V by 3 bases; bases with no gene match: 10. This CDR3 region has 15 residues. CDR3: CASSHRKGASDGYTF. In DNA form, the CDR3 reads TGCGCCAGCAGCCACCGTAAGGGGGCGAGCGATGGCTACACCTTC.

The chain employs TRBV30 and TRBJ1-3, with a possible D match to TRBD1 (6 bases). V was trimmed by 8 bases and J by 1 base, leaving 9 bases between them. CDR3 length: 12 residues. CDR1 and CDR2 from the germline V gene are GTSNPN and SVGIG (reference sequence). The CDR3 sequence is CASTGSGNTIYF. The CDR3 nucleotides read TGTGCCAGCACAGGGTCTGGAAACACCATATATTTT. The whole variable domain, filled in from reference TRBV30 and TRBJ1-3, reads SQTIHQWPATLVQPVGSPLSLECTVEGTSNPNLYWYRQAAGRGLQLLFYSVGIGQISSEVPQNLSASRPQDRQFILSSKKLLLSDSGFYLCASTGSGNTIYFGEGSWLTVV.

The rearrangement links TRBV11-2 to TRBJ2-5, with D perhaps matching TRBD2 (6 bases). V dropped 0 bases and J dropped 2 bases, with 10 bases sitting between them. This CDR3 comprises 15 residues. From germline, CDR1 is SGHAT and CDR2 FQNNGV. The CDR3 protein is CASSLDIAGQETQYF. In DNA form, the CDR3 reads TGTGCCAGCAGCTTAGATATCGCGGGGCAAGAGACCCAGTACTTC.

The chain is built from TRBV19 and TRBJ1-1; D might be TRBD1 (6 bases). Trimming stripped 5 bases from V and 4 bases from J, with 20 bases between. Germline values: CDR1 LNHDA, CDR2 SQIVND (reference sequence). This CDR3 region has 16 residues. CDR3 loop: CASSYTGPPWATEAFF. CDR3 bases: TGTGCCAGTAGTTACACAGGGCCCCCTTGGGCCACTGAAGCTTTCTTT.

This chain uses TRBV6-1 with TRBJ1-3, with D tentatively TRBD1 (5 bases). CDR3 length equals 16 residues. Between the trimmed V and J ends, which lost 4 bases and 0 bases, there was a span of 13 bases. Germline CDR1 is MNHNS and CDR2 is SASEGT. The CDR3 here is CASSATVFFSGNTIYF. CDR3 coding DNA: TGTGCCAGCAGTGCGACAGTGTTTTTCTCTGGAAACACCATATATTTT.

This clone showed up just once. The chain uses TRBV3-1 (or the pseudogene TRBV3-2) and TRBJ2-2; 8 bases agree with TRBD2. Germline lookup yields CDR1 LGHDT and CDR2 YNNKEL (reference sequence). V dropped 8 bases and J dropped 4; count of bases not matched to a gene: 9. The CDR3 spans 15 residues. As DNA, the CDR3 is TGTGCCAGCGCCAACGGGGGGGTCGGCACCGGGGAGCTGTTTTTT. Its translation is CASANGGVGTGELFF.

This clone has only one observation. This sequence joins TRBV2 and TRBJ2-7, with D possibly TRBD1 on 6 matching bases. The ends were cut back, 8 bases at V and 4 bases at J, with 18 bases in the middle. Per the germline V gene, CDR1 is SNHLY and CDR2 is FYNNEI. The CDR3 loop spans 14 amino acids. This CDR3 reads CASLQDRTLYEQYF. The CDR3 nucleotides are TGTGCCAGCCTACAAGACAGGACCCTGTACGAGCAGTACTTC.

The genes are TRBV11-2 and TRBJ1-2; the D gene is possibly TRBD1 (5 bases). Trimming removed 4 bases from V and 8 bases from J, with 20 bases in between. The CDR3 covers 15 residues. Germline-derived CDR1 and CDR2 are SGHAT and FQNNGV. The CDR3 DNA sequence: TGTGCCAGCAGCTCCCCACCGGTGGCAGGGAGGGGCTACACCTTC. It is translated as CASSSPPVAGRGYTF.

The chain carries TRBV4-1 and TRBJ2-1, with TRBD2 as a possible D gene (6 bases). CDR1 and CDR2 from the germline V gene are MGHRA and YSYEKL. The CDR3 covers 20 residues. Trimming took 5 bases from V and 0 from J, leaving 26 bases between them. The CDR3 bases are TGCGCCAGCAGCGCACCTCCCGGGACTCTCCTCCAACTCTCCTACAATGAGCAGTTCTTC. Translation: CASSAPPGTLLQLSYNEQFF.

This clone occurred many times. The chain couples TRBV4-3 to TRBJ2-2; TRBD1 agrees at 8 bases. This CDR3 comprises 15 residues. V lost 10 bases to trimming and J lost 5 bases; unmatched junction nucleotides: 12. Germline CDR1 is LGHNA and CDR2 is YSLEER. The CDR3 DNA follows: TGCGCCACAGGAGTCAGGGGGCCGGAAACCGGGGAGCTGTTTTTT. Protein: CATGVRGPETGELFF.

This chain uses TRBV3-1 (or the pseudogene TRBV3-2) with TRBJ1-1; tentative D call: TRBD1 (5 bases). Germline CDR1 is LGHDT and CDR2 is YNNKEL (reference sequence). There are 13 residues in the CDR3. Trimming shortened V by 4 bases and J by 9 bases, and 15 bases separated the two germline ends. The CDR3 region has the DNA TGTGCCAGCAGCCCCGAGTCGGGGGGGAAAGCTTTCTTT. This codes for CASSPESGGKAFF.

This clone was recorded only once. The chain links TRBV2 to TRBJ1-4; 8 nucleotides line up with TRBD1. Germline assignment: CDR1 SNHLY and CDR2 FYNNEI. The V segment lost 7 bases and the J segment 2 bases; nucleotides outside the gene matches: 12. The CDR3 has 17 amino acids. CDR3 in DNA: TGTGCCAGCACCCCTAACCCCTACAGGGGGACTAATGAAAAACTGTTTTTT. It is translated as CASTPNPYRGTNEKLFF.

This clone was detected once. The V and J genes are TRBV7-9 and TRBJ1-2; 10 bases map to TRBD1. Germline-derived CDR1 and CDR2 are SEHNR and FQNEAQ (reference sequence). J lost 7 bases, V lost 5 bases, and 10 bases had no gene match. This CDR3 comprises 15 residues. CDR3 sequence reads: CASSPPSRDRGGYTF. CDR3 bases: TGTGCCAGCAGCCCCCCCTCCCGGGACAGGGGTGGCTACACCTTC. The full variable domain, with the rest looked up from reference TRBV7-9 and TRBJ1-2, is DTGVSQNPRHKITKRGQNVTFRCDPISEHNRLYWYRQTLGQGPEFLTYFQNEAQLEKSRLLSDRFSAERPKGSFSTLEIQRTEQGDSAMYLCASSPPSRDRGGYTFGSGTRLTVV.